What follows describes a single TCR beta chain. This clone has just one count. Its binding antigen is unknown. One base away there is no much larger clone; base qualities are not given. One collaborating source in Seattle enrolled patients during active infection and followed them longitudinally through the course of disease. Collaborating institutions collected whole blood in K2EDTA tubes following their own protocols. For TCRbeta analysis, collaborator samples were shipped as frozen whole blood, as isolated PBMCs, or as DNA extracted from either sample type. This specimen belongs to a study of blood T cell repertoires in COVID-19 (dated by TCRdb to about 2020). As for the study more broadly: Collaborator samples came from the United States, Italy and Spain and covered acute and convalescent phases of COVID-19. The material from the prospective study consisted of cDNA or gDNA derived from T cells, B-cell-depleted T cells, or PBMCs. Subjects who had been exposed to COVID-19, were actively infected with it, or had recovered from it provided the deeply sampled blood TCRbeta repertoires that made up the dataset. A freely available public database, intended as a resource for researchers studying the immune response to SARS-CoV-2, is where the repertoires were released. Samples came from the ongoing ImmuneRACE study (first 160 participants) plus 1,254 subjects from 6 global collaborators. Nearly every sample came with metadata listing a de-identified subject ID, COVID-19 status, age in years and sex. Where available, HLA class I and class II types were taken from metadata supplied by the sample provider and were not determined by assay-based typing. What the work shows at the level of the full study, not this receptor alone: How much clinical and demographic metadata was included differed by source and by participant, and the metadata was provided uncurated.

The germline V end is reduced by 4 bases and the J end by 6 bases; junction bases left unmatched: 4. Based on the germline V gene (reference sequence), the CDR1 and CDR2 sequences are LNHDA and SQIVND. The CDR3, from cysteine to phenylalanine, totals 13 residues. The retained sequence is limited to the CDR3, 39 bases, with the frame set at the first base. TCRbeta CDR3 regions were amplified from genomic DNA by means of the immunoSEQ Assay, a bias-controlled multiplex PCR. In the authors' own workflow: The number of nucleated cells in each sample was estimated by amplification of reference gene primers within the assay. To quantify the absolute abundance of each unique TCRbeta CDR3 rearrangement, sequence reads were collapsed and filtered. For each sample, productive Simpson clonality was calculated by taking the square root of Simpson's diversity index across productive rearrangements. The clones in this table, taken by TCRdb from immuneACCESS, are in-frame only. Not every clone is retained; where verified, under half of the shortfall comes from an unresolved V gene, and the cause of the rest is unknown. V, J and clone size reflect that table, while D and trimming were determined from the DNA. Across this sample there are roughly 180,000 clones, with over 80% seen only once. The leading ten clones occupy roughly 7.2% of the sample.

The sequenced sample was peripheral blood. The chain is encoded by TRBV19 joined to TRBJ2-3, with 7 junctional bases fitting TRBD2. The TCR was taken from a woman in her 40s with COVID-19, enrolled during active disease. DNA sequence: TGTGCCAGTAGTACTAGCGGCCCCGATACGCAGTATTTT. This translates into CASSTSGPDTQYF.